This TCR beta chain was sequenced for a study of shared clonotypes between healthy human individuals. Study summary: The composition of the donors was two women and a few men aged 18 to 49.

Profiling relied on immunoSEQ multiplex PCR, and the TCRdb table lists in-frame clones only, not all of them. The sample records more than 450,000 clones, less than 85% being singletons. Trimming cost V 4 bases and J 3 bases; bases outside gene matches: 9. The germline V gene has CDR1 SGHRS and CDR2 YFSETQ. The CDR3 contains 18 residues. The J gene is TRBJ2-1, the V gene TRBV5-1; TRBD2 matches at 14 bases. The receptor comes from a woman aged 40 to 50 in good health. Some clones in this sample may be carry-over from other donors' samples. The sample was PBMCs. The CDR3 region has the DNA TGCGCCAGCAGCACAGGGACTAGCGGGAGCCCCGTCTACAATGAGCAGTTCTTC. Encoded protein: CASSTGTSGSPVYNEQFF.